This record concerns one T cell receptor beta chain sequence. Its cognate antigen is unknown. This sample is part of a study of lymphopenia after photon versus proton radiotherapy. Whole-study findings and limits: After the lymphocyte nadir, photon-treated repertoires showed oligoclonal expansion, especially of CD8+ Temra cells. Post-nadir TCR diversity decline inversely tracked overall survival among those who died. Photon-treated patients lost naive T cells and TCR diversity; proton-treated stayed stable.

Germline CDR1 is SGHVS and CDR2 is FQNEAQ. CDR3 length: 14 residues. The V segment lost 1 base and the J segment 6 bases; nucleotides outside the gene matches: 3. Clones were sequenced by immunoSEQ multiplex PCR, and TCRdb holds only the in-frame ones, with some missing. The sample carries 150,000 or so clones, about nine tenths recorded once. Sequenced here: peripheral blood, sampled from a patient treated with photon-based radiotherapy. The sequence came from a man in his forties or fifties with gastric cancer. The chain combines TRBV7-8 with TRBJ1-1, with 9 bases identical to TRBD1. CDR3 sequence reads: CASSLGDRVSEAFF. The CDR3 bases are TGTGCCAGCAGCTTAGGGGACAGGGTCTCTGAAGCTTTCTTT.